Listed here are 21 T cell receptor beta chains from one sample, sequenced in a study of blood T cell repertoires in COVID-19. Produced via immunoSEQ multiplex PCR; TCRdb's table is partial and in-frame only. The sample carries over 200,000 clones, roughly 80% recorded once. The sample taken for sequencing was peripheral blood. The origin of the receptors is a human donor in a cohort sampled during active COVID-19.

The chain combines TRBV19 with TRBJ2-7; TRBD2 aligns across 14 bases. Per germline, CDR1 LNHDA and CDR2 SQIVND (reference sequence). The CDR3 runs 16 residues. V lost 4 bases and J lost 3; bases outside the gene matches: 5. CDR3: CASSTPGTSGSYEQYF. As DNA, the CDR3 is TGTGCCAGTAGTACTCCCGGGACTAGCGGGAGCTACGAGCAGTACTTC.

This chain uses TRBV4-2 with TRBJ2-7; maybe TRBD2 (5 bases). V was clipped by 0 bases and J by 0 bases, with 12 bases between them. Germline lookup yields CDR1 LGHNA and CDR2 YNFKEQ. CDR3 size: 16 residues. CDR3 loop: CASSQEGAGLSYEQYF. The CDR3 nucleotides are TGTGCCAGCAGCCAAGAAGGTGCGGGTCTCTCCTACGAGCAGTACTTC.

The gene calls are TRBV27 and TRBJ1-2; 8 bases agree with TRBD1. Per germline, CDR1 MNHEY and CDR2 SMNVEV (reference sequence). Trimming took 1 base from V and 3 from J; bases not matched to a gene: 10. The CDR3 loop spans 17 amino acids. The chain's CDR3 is CASSLFGTGPGDYGYTF. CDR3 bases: TGTGCCAGCAGTTTATTCGGGACAGGTCCGGGGGACTATGGCTACACCTTC.

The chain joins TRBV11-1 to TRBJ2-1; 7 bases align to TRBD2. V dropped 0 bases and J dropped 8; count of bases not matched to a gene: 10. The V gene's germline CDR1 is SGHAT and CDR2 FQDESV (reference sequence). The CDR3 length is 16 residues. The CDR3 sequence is CASSLARGTGWDEQFF. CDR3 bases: TGTGCCAGCAGCTTAGCGCGGGGGACTGGCTGGGATGAGCAGTTCTTC.

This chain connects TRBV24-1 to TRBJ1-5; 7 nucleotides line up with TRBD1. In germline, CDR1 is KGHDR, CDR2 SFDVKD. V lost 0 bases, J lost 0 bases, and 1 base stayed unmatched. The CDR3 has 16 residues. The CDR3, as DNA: TGTGCCACCAGTGATTTGGGACAGGATAGCAATCAGCCCCAGCATTTT. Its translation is CATSDLGQDSNQPQHF.

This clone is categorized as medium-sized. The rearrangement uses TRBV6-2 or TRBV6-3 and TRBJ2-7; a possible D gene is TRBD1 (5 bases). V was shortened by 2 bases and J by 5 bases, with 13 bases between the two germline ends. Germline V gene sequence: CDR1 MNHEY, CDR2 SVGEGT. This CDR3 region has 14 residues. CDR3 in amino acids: CASSYTQGRDEQYF. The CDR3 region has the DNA TGTGCCAGCAGTTACACCCAGGGTCGGGACGAGCAGTACTTC.

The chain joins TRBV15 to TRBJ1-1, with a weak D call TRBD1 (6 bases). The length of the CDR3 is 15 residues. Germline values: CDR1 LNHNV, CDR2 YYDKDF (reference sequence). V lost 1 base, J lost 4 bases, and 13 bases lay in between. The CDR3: CATSRVGGLSTEAFF. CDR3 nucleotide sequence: TGTGCCACCAGCAGAGTCGGGGGGCTGAGCACTGAAGCTTTCTTT.

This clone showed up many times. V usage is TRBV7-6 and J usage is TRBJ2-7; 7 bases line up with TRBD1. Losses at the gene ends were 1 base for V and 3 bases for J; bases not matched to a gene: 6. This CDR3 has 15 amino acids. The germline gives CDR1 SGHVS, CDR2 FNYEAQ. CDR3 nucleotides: TGTGCCAGCAGCTTAGAGACAGGGAAACGCTACGAGCAGTACTTC. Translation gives CASSLETGKRYEQYF.

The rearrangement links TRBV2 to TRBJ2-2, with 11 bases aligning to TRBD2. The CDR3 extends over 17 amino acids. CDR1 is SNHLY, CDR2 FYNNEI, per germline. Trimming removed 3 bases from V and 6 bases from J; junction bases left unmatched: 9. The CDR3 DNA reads TGTGCCAGCAGTGAGTTAGCGGGAGGGCCGGGGTCCGGGGAGCTGTTTTTT. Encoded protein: CASSELAGGPGSGELFF.

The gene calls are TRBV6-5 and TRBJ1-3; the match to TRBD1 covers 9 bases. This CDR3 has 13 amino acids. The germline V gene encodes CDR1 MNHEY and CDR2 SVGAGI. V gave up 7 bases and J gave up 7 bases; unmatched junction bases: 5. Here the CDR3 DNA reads TGTGCCAGCAAGAGGACAGGGGAGAACACCATATATTTT. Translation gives CASKRTGENTIYF.

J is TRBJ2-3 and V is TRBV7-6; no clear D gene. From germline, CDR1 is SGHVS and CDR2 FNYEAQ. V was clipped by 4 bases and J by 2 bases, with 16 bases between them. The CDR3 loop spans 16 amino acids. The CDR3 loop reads CASSSVWQKDTDTQYF. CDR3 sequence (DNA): TGTGCCAGCAGCTCCGTGTGGCAGAAAGACACAGATACGCAGTATTTT.

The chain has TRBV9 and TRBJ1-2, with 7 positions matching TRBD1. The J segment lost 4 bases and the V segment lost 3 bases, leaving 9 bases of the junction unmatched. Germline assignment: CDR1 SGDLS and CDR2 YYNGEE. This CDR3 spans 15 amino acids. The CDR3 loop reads CASSALPTGLYGYTF. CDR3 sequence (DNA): TGTGCCAGCAGCGCCCTCCCGACAGGGCTCTATGGCTACACCTTC.

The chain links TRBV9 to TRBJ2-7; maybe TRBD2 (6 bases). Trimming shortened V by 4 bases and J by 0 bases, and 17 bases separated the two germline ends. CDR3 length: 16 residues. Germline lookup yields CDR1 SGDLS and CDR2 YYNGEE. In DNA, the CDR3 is TGTGCCAGCAGCCCCGGGACCGAGGGAGGCTCCTACGAGCAGTACTTC. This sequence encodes CASSPGTEGGSYEQYF.

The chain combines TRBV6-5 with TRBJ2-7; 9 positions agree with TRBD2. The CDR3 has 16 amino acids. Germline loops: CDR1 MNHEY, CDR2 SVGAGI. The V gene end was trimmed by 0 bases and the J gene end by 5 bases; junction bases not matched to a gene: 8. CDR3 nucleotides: TGTGCCAGCAGTTACTCGGCGGGACTAGCAGCGCACGAGCAGTACTTC. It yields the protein CASSYSAGLAAHEQYF.

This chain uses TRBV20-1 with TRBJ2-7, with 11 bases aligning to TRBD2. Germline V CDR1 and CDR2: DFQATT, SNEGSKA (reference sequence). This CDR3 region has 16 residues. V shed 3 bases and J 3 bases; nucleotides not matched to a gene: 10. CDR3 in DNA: TGCAGTGCTAGTACTAGCGGGAGACGTAGAAGCTACGAGCAGTACTTC. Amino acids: CSASTSGRRRSYEQYF.

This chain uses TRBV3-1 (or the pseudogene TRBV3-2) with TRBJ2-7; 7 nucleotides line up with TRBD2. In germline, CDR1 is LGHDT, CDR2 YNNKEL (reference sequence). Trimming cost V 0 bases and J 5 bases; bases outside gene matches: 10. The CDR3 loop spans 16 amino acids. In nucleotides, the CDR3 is TGTGCCAGCAGCCAAGATGGCGGGGAGGGCCGAAACGAGCAGTACTTC. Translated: CASSQDGGEGRNEQYF.

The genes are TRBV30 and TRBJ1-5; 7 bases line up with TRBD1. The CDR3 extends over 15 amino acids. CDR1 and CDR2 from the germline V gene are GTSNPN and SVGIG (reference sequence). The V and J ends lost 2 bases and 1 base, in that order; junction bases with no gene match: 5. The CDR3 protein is CAWSMGQISNQPQHF. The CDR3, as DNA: TGTGCCTGGAGTATGGGACAGATAAGCAATCAGCCCCAGCATTTT.

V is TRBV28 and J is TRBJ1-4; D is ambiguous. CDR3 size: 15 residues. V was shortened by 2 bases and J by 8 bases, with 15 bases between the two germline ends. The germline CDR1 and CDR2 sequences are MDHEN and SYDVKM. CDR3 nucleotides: TGTGCCAGCAGTTTACCCAGGCCCCGAGGGGAAAAACTGTTTTTT. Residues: CASSLPRPRGEKLFF.

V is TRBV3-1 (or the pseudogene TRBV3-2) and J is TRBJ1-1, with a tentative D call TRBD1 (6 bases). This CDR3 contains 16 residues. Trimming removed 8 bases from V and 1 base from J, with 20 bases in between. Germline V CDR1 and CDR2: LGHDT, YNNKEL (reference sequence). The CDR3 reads CASFPRGGEENTEAFF. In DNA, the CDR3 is TGTGCCAGCTTCCCAAGGGGGGGGGAAGAGAACACTGAAGCTTTCTTT.

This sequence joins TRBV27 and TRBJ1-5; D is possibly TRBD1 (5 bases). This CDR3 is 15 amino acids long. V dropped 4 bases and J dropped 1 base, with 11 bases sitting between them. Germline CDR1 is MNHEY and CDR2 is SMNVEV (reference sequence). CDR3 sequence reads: CASSSRRESNQPQHF. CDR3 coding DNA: TGTGCCAGCAGTTCCCGCAGGGAAAGCAATCAGCCCCAGCATTTT.

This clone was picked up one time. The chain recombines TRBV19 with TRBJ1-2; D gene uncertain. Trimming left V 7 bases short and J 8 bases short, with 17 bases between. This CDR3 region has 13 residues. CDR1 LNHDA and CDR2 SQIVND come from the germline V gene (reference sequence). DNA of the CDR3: TGTGCCAGTACCCCAAGAGGCGGGCACGGCTACACCTTC. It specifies CASTPRGGHGYTF.